Below are 17 T cell receptor beta chains sequenced from a single sample in a study of human T cells and chemical hapten exposure. The time point here: patch test 3, about 24 weeks after DPC sensitization. Described treatment: therapeutic diphenylcyclopropenone sensitization with weekly scalp DPC. A single record per CDR3 protein comes from TCRdb applying MiXCR to the RACE reads. This sample has roughly 130,000 distinct CDR3 sequences; 11% occur once, and the top ten carry around 2.4%. The sample here was whole blood, taken in connection with sensitization to the hapten diphenylcyclopropenone (DPC). These receptors were taken from a woman in her forties or fifties with alopecia areata. Some clones in this sample may be carry-over from other donors' samples.

This clonotype was seen only a few times. The gene calls are TRBV9 and TRBJ1-3; the D gene is possibly TRBD1 (5 bases). The CDR3 length is 16 residues. Trimming took off 0 bases at V and 10 bases at J, with 20 bases between the two ends. Germline lookup yields CDR1 SGDLS and CDR2 YYNGEE. CDR3 DNA: TGTGCCAGCAGCGTAGATTGGGACTCCCAGCGCAGGACCATATATTTT. Amino acids: CASSVDWDSQRRTIYF.

This clonotype was seen repeatedly, ten times or more. The rearrangement joins TRBV6-5 to TRBJ2-7; weak D call: TRBD2 (6 bases). Germline values: CDR1 MNHEY, CDR2 SVGAGI. V shed 5 bases and J shed 6 bases, with 14 bases lying between them. This CDR3 comprises 13 residues. CDR3 nucleotide sequence: TGTGCCAGCAGTGGCTTGGGGGGAAGCGAGCAGTACTTC. Protein: CASSGLGGSEQYF.

This clonotype came up once. The gene calls are TRBV27 and TRBJ1-5, with 7 bases that match TRBD1. Unmatched junction bases numbered 7, after V lost 6 bases and J lost 5 bases. This CDR3 spans 14 amino acids. Germline lookup yields CDR1 MNHEY and CDR2 SMNVEV (reference sequence). CDR3 region: CASSTDRTYQPQHF. CDR3 in DNA: TGTGCCAGCAGCACGGACAGGACCTATCAGCCCCAGCATTTT.

This clonotype was detected a few times. The rearrangement joins TRBV13 to TRBJ1-1, with 7 positions matching TRBD1. CDR1 is PRHDT and CDR2 is FYEKMQ in the germline V gene (reference sequence). This CDR3 contains 18 residues. V shed 5 bases, J shed 3 bases, and the junction held 18 bases outside the gene matches. The CDR3 DNA is TGTGCCAGCAGCGCTGGGACAGAGGATGGGGACGTATACACTGAAGCTTTCTTT. Protein sequence: CASSAGTEDGDVYTEAFF.

This clonotype showed up many times. The chain couples TRBV20-1 to TRBJ2-4; maybe TRBD2 (6 bases). The CDR3 is 13 residues long. Germline lookup yields CDR1 DFQATT and CDR2 SNEGSKA (reference sequence). Trimming removed 4 bases at V and 4 bases at J, with 11 bases between. Written as DNA, the CDR3 is TGCAGTGCTAATAGGGAGGTTAAAAACATTCAGTACTTC. Its translation is CSANREVKNIQYF.

The chain couples TRBV5-1 to TRBJ2-7, with TRBD1 matching over 7 bases. After removal of 0 bases from V and 3 bases from J, the junction contained 3 bases not matched to a gene. Germline V gene sequence: CDR1 SGHRS, CDR2 YFSETQ. The CDR3 is 14 residues long. The CDR3 DNA reads as TGCGCCAGCAGCTTGGAACAGGGGTACTACGAGCAGTACTTC. Protein: CASSLEQGYYEQYF. The variable domain in full, completed from reference TRBV5-1 and TRBJ2-7, reads KAGVTQTPRYLIKTRGQQVTLSCSPISGHRSVSWYQQTPGQGLQFLFEYFSETQRNKGNFPGRFSGRQFSNSRSEMNVSTLELGDSALYLCASSLEQGYYEQYFGPGTRLTVT.

This clonotype was recorded at least ten times. The chain recombines TRBV3-1 with TRBJ2-1; 9 positions agree with TRBD1. CDR1 and CDR2 from the germline V gene are LGHDT and YNNKEL (reference sequence). This CDR3 comprises 15 residues. The J segment lost 8 bases and the V segment lost 5 bases, leaving 10 bases of the junction unmatched. CDR3 nucleotide sequence: TGTGCCAGCAGCTCCCGGGACAGGGTTGACGATGAGCAGTTCTTC. Translating it yields CASSSRDRVDDEQFF.

V gene TRBV28 combines with J gene TRBJ2-7; D is unclear. Germline V lookup: CDR1 MDHEN, CDR2 SYDVKM. The CDR3 is 12 residues long. Trimming left V 3 bases short and J 6 bases short, with 9 bases between. The CDR3 spells CASSFNHVEQYF. The CDR3 DNA reads TGTGCCAGCAGTTTCAACCATGTCGAGCAGTACTTC.

V usage is TRBV4-3 and J usage is TRBJ1-2, with D perhaps TRBD1 (5 bases). The V and J ends lost 0 bases and 6 bases respectively, with 14 bases between them. The CDR3 totals 15 residues. CDR1 and CDR2 from the germline V gene are LGHNA and YSLEER. The chain's CDR3 is CASSQERGRRHGYTF. DNA of the CDR3: TGCGCCAGCAGCCAAGAGAGGGGCAGGCGTCATGGCTACACCTTC.

This clonotype was seen only a few times. V gene TRBV27 combines with J gene TRBJ1-6, with 7 bases matching TRBD1. This CDR3 is 15 amino acids long. The germline gives CDR1 MNHEY, CDR2 SMNVEV (reference sequence). The ends lost 6 bases at V and 8 bases at J; junction bases unmatched: 10. CDR3 nucleotides: TGTGCCAGCAGGTTACAGGGGTGGGTCGATTCACCCCTCCACTTT. This translates into CASRLQGWVDSPLHF.

For this clonotype: A read error may produce the germline difference seen at one junction end. The CDR3: CASSFVGGRTYGQYF. The CDR3 coding sequence is TGTGCCAGCAGCTTTGTGGGGGGGAGAACCTACGGGCAGTACTTC. This sequence joins TRBV7-2 and TRBJ2-7; 7 bases agree with TRBD2. Looked up from germline, CDR1 is SGHTA and CDR2 is FQGNSA. The CDR3 is 15 residues long.

This clonotype was counted many times. CDR3 sequence (DNA): TGTGCCAGCAGTTCCGGGAATGAGCAGTTCTTC. It specifies CASSSGNEQFF. The chain joins TRBV6-5 to TRBJ2-1; D is undetermined. V lost 4 bases to trimming and J lost 7 bases, with 5 bases between them. Germline loops: CDR1 MNHEY, CDR2 SVGAGI. The CDR3 length is 11 residues.

This rearrangement joins TRBV18 to TRBJ2-1, with D unclear. The CDR3 is 13 amino acids. CDR1 is KGHSH, CDR2 LQKENI, per germline. Trimming stripped 6 bases from V and 4 bases from J, with 10 bases between. CDR3: CASSRASYNEQFF. In DNA form, the CDR3 reads TGTGCCAGCTCGAGAGCGTCTTACAATGAGCAGTTCTTC.

This clonotype was seen a handful of times. V gene TRBV7-2 combines with J gene TRBJ1-5; the D is unclear. Germline V gene lookup returns CDR1 SGHTA and CDR2 FQGNSA. The CDR3 totals 16 residues. Deletions cut 5 bases from V and 1 base from J, with 15 bases between. In nucleotides, the CDR3 is TGTGCCAGCAGCCCAACCGGGGTCTTGAGCAATCAGCCCCAGCATTTT. It yields the protein CASSPTGVLSNQPQHF.

CDR3 loop: CASSSLEGRVRPEQYF. The CDR3 nucleotides are TGTGCCAGCAGCTCATTAGAGGGCAGAGTACGTCCCGAGCAGTACTTC. The V call is TRBV11-2, the J call TRBJ2-7; perhaps TRBD2 as D (5 bases). CDR3 length: 16 residues. Germline assignment: CDR1 SGHAT and CDR2 FQNNGV. Trimming took off 4 bases at V and 6 bases at J, with 22 bases between the two ends. Looking up the rest from reference TRBV11-2 and TRBJ2-7 gives the full variable domain: EAGVAQSPRYKIIEKRQSVAFWCNPISGHATLYWYQQILGQGPKLLIQFQNNGVVDDSQLPKDRFSAERLKGVDSTLKIQPAKLEDSAVYLCASSSLEGRVRPEQYFGPGTRLTVT.

This clonotype was seen many times. This chain links TRBV29-1 with TRBJ2-5; 8 nucleotides agree with TRBD1. Germline CDR1 reads SQVTM; CDR2 reads ANQGSEA. There are 13 residues in the CDR3. The J segment lost 5 bases and the V segment lost 7 bases, leaving 9 bases of the junction unmatched. The CDR3 reads CSGRQGRTETQYF. For the CDR3, the DNA is TGCAGCGGCCGACAGGGGAGGACGGAGACCCAGTACTTC. Complete variable domain (other parts from reference TRBV29-1 and TRBJ2-5): SAVISQKPSRDICQRGTSLTIQCQVDSQVTMMFWYRQQPGQSLTLIATANQGSEATYESGFVIDKFPISRPNLTFSTLTVSNMSPEDSSIYLCSGRQGRTETQYFGPGTRLLVL.

The chain links TRBV29-1 to TRBJ1-1; maybe TRBD1 (5 bases). V lost 7 bases, J lost 4 bases, and 13 bases lay in between. Germline V gene lookup returns CDR1 SQVTM and CDR2 ANQGSEA. The length of the CDR3 is 12 residues. The chain's CDR3 is CSAGGDPTEAFF. The CDR3 nucleotides read TGCAGCGCTGGGGGGGACCCCACTGAAGCTTTCTTT.